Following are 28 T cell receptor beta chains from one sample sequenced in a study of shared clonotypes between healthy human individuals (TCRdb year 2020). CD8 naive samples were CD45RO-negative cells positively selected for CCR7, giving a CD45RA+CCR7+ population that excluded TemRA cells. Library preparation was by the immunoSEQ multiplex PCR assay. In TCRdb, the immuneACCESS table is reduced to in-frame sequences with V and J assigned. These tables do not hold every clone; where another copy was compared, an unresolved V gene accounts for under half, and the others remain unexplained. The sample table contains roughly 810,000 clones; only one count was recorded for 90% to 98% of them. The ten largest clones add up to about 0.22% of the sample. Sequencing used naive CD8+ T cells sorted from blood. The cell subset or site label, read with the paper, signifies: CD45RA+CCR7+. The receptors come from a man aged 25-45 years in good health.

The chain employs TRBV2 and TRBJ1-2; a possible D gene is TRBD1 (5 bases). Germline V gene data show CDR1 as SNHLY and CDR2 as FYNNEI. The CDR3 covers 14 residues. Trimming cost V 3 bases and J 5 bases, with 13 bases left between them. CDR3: CASSDSRAAYGYTF. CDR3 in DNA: TGTGCCAGCAGTGATAGCAGGGCGGCGTATGGCTACACCTTC.

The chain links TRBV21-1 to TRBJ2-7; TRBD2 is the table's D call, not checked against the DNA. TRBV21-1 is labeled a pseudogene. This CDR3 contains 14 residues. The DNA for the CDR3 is TGTGCCAGCATGAAGGGGAGGAACCCTAACGAGCAGTACTTC. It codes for CASMKGRNPNEQYF.

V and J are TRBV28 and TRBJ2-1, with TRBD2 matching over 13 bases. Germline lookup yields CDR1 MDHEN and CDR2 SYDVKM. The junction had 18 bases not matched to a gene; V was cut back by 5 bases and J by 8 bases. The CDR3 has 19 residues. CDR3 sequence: CASSPPLTRLAGGGDEQFF. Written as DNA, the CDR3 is TGTGCCAGCAGTCCCCCACTTACCCGACTAGCGGGAGGTGGGGATGAGCAGTTCTTC.

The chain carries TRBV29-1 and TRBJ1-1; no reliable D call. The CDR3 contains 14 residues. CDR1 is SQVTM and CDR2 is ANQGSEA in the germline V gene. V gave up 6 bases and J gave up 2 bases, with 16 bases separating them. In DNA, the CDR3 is TGCAGCGTGGTCCCGCGTGGGAGAAACACTGAAGCTTTCTTT. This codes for CSVVPRGRNTEAFF.

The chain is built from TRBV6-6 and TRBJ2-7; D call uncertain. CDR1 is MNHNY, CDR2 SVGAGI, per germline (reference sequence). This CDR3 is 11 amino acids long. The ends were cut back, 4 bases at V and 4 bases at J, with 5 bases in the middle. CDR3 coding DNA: TGTGCCAGCAGTTTCAGATACGAGCAGTACTTC. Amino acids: CASSFRYEQYF.

The CDR3 DNA sequence: TGTGCCACCAGCAGAGATAGATGGACAGGACAGTTCTTC. It translates to CATSRDRWTGQFF. The J gene is TRBJ2-1, the V gene TRBV15, with 7 bases identical to TRBD1. In germline, CDR1 is LNHNV, CDR2 YYDKDF (reference sequence). The CDR3 is 13 residues long. The trim removed 0 bases at V and 13 bases at J, leaving 6 bases unmatched.

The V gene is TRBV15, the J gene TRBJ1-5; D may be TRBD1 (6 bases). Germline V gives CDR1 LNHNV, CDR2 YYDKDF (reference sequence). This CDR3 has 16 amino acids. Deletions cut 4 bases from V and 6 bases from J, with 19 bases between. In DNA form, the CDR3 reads TGTGCCACCAGCACAAACAGGAAAGGAGGGGGTCAGCCCCAGCATTTT. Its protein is CATSTNRKGGGQPQHF.

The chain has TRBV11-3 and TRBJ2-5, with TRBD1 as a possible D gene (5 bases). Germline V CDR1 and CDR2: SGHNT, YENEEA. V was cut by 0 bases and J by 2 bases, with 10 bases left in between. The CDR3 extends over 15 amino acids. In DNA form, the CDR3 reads TGTGCCAGCAGCTTAGACGCCGACAGTCAAGAGACCCAGTACTTC. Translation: CASSLDADSQETQYF.

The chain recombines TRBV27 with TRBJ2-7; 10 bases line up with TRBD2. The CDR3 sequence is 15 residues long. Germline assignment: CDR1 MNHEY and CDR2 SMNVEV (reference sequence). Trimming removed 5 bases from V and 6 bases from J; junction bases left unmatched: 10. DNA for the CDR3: TGTGCCAGCAGTCCAGGGGGACTAGCGCGTCTCGAGCAGTACTTC. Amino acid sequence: CASSPGGLARLEQYF.

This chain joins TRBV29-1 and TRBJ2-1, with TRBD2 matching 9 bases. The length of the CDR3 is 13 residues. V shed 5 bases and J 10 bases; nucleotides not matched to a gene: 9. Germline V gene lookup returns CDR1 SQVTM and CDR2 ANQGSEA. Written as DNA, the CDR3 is TGCAGCGTTAGCGGGAGGTCTGAATGGGAGCAGTTCTTC. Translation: CSVSGRSEWEQFF.

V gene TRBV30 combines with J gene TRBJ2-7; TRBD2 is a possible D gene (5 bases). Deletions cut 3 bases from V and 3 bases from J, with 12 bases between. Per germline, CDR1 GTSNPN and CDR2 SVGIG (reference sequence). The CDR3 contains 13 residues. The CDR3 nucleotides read TGTGCCTGGAGCCTCGGGGATTTCTACGAGCAGTACTTC. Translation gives CAWSLGDFYEQYF.

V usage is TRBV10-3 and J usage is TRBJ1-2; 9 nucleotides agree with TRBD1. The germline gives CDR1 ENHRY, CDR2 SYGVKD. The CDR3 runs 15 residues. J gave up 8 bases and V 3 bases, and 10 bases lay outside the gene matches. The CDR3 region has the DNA TGTGCCATCAGTGATACAGGGGGCGGATTGATAGGCTACACCTTC. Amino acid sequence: CAISDTGGGLIGYTF.

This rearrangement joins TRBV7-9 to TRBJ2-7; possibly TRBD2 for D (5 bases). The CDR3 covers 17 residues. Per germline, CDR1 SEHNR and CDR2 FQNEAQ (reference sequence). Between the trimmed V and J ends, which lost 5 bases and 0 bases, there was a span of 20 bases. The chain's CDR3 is CASSAVLRTEISYEQYF. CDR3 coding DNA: TGTGCCAGCAGCGCCGTCCTGAGGACTGAGATCTCCTACGAGCAGTACTTC.

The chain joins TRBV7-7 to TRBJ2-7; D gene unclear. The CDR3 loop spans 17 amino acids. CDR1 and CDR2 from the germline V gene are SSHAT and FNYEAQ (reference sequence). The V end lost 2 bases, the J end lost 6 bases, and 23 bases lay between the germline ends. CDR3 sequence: CASSLRFRFNRPGEQYF. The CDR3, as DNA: TGTGCCAGCAGCTTAAGGTTCCGTTTTAATAGGCCCGGCGAGCAGTACTTC.

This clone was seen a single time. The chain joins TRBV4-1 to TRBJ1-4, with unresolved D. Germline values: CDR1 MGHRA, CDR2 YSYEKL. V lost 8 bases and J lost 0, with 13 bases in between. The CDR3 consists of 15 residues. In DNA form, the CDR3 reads TGCGCCAGCGGGTTCGCCTTGACAACTAATGAAAAACTGTTTTTT. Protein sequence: CASGFALTTNEKLFF.

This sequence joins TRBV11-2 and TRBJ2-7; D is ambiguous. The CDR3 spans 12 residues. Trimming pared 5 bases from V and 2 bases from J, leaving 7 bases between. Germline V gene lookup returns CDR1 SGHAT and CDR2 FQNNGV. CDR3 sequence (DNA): TGTGCCAGCAGCACCATAACCTACGAGCAGTACTTC. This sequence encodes CASSTITYEQYF.

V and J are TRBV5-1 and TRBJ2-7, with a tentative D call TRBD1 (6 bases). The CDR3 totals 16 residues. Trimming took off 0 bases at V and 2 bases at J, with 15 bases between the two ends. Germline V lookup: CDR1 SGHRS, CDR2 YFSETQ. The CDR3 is CASSLAQGQFTYEQYF. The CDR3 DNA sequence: TGCGCCAGCAGCTTGGCACAGGGTCAGTTTACCTACGAGCAGTACTTC.

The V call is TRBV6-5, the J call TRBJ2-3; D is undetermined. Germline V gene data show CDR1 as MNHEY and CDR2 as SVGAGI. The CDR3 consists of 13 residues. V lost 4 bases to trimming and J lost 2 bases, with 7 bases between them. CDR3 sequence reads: CASSLQTTDTQYF. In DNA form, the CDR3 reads TGTGCCAGCAGTTTGCAGACCACAGATACGCAGTATTTT.

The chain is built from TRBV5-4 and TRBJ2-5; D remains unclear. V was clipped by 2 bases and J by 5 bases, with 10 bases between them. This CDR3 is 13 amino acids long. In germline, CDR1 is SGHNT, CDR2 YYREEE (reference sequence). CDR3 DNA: TGTGCCAGCAGCTTAACCGTTGTCGAGACCCAGTACTTC. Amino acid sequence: CASSLTVVETQYF.

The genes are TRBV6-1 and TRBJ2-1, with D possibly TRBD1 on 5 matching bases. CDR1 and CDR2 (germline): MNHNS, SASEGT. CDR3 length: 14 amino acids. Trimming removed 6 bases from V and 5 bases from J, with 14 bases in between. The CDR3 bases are TGTGCCAGCAGGTGGCAGGGCACGAACAATGAGCAGTTCTTC. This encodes CASRWQGTNNEQFF.

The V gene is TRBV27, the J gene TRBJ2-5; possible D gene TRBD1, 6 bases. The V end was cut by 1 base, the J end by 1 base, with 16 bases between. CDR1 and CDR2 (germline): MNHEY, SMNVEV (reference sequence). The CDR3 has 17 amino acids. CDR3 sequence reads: CASSLFPGDVAQETQYF. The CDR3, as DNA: TGTGCCAGCAGTTTATTCCCAGGGGACGTCGCCCAAGAGACCCAGTACTTC.

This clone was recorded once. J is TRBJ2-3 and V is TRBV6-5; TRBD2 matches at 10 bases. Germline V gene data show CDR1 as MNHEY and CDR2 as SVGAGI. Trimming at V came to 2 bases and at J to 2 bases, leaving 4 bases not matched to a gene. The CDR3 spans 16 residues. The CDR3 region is CASSYRTSGHTDTQYF. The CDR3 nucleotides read TGTGCCAGCAGTTACCGGACTAGCGGTCACACAGATACGCAGTATTTT.

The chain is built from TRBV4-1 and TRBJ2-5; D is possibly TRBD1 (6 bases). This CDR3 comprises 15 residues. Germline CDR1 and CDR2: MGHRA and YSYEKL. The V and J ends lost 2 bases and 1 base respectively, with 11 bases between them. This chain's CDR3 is CASSQHTQGQETQYF. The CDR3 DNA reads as TGCGCCAGCAGCCAACATACACAGGGCCAAGAGACCCAGTACTTC.

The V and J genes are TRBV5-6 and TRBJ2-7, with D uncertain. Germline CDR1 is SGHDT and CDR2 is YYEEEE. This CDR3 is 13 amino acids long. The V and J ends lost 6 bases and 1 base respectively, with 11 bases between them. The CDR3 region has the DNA TGTGCCAGCAAGCCGGACCAGTCCTACGAGCAGTACTTC. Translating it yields CASKPDQSYEQYF.

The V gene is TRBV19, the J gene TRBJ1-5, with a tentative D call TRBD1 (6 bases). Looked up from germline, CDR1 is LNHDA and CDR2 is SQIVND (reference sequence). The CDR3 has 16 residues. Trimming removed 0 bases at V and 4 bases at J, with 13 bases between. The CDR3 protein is CASSIDSGTPNQPQHF. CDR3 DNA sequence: TGTGCCAGTAGTATAGATAGTGGGACACCGAATCAGCCCCAGCATTTT. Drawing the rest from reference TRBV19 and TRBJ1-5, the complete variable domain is DGGITQSPKYLFRKEGQNVTLSCEQNLNHDAMYWYRQDPGQGLRLIYYSQIVNDFQKGDIAEGYSVSREKKESFPLTVTSAQKNPTAFYLCASSIDSGTPNQPQHFGDGTRLSIL.

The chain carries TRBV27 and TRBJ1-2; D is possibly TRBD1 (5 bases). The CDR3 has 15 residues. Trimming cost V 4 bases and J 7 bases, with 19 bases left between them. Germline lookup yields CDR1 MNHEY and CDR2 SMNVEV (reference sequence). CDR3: CASSSSFGSQGGYTF. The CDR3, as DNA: TGTGCCAGCAGTTCGTCCTTTGGAAGTCAGGGTGGCTACACCTTC.

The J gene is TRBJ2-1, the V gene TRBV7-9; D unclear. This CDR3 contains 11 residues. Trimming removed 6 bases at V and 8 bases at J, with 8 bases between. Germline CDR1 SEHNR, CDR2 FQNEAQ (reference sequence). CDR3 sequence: CASRTRYEQFF. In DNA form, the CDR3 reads TGTGCCAGCAGGACCCGTTATGAGCAGTTCTTC. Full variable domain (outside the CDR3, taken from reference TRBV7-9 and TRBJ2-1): DTGVSQNPRHKITKRGQNVTFRCDPISEHNRLYWYRQTLGQGPEFLTYFQNEAQLEKSRLLSDRFSAERPKGSFSTLEIQRTEQGDSAMYLCASRTRYEQFFGPGTRLTVL.

The CDR3 spells CASSPNRYEQYF. CDR3 DNA sequence: TGTGCCAGCAGCCCAAACCGGTACGAGCAGTACTTC. V gene TRBV13 combines with J gene TRBJ2-7; D unclear. Germline V CDR1 and CDR2: PRHDT, FYEKMQ (reference sequence). Trimming removed 5 bases at V and 4 bases at J, with 9 bases between. The CDR3 loop spans 12 amino acids.